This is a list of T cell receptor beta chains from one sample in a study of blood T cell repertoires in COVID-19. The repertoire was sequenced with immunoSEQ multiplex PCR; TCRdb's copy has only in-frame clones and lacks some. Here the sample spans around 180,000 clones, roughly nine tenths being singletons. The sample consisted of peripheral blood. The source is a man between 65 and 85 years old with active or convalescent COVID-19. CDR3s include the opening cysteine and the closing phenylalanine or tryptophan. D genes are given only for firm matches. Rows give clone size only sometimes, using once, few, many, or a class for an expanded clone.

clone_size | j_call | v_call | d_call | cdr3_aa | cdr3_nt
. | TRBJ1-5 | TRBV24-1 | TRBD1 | CATMGQGSNQPQHF | TGTGCCACGATGGGACAGGGAAGCAATCAGCCCCAGCATTTT
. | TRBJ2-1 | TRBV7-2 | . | CASSLVGGTGGNEQFF | TGTGCCAGCAGCTTAGTCGGCGGGACCGGAGGGAATGAGCAGTTCTTC
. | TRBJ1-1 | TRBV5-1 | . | CASSLGPRLGGEAFF | TGCGCCAGCAGCTTGGGTCCACGGCTAGGCGGTGAAGCTTTCTTT
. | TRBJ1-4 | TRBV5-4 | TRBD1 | CASSSRTGEGLANEKLFF | TGTGCCAGCAGCTCCCGGACAGGTGAAGGGTTGGCTAATGAAAAACTGTTTTTT
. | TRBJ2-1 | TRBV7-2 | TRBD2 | CASSLRTSEGLAGIYEQFF | TGTGCCAGCAGCCTACGCACATCCGAGGGACTAGCGGGAATCTATGAGCAGTTCTTC
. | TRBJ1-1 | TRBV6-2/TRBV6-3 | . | CASSYWQGNTEAFF | TGTGCCAGCAGTTACTGGCAGGGGAACACTGAAGCTTTCTTT
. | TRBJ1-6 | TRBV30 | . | CAWSVLGGHENSPLHF | TGTGCCTGGAGCGTCCTAGGGGGACATGAAAATTCACCCCTCCACTTT
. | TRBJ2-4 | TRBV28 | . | CASSLSGRGTKNIQYF | TGTGCCAGCAGTTTATCAGGTAGAGGGACCAAAAACATTCAGTACTTC
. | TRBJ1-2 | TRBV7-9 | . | CAISMRRGYTF | TGTGCCATCTCAATGCGCCGTGGCTACACCTTC
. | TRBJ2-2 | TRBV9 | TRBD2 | CASSVSGANTGELFF | TGTGCCAGCAGCGTAAGCGGGGCGAACACCGGGGAGCTGTTTTTT
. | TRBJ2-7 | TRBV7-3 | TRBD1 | CASSQAPDRDAEQYF | TGTGCCAGCAGCCAGGCCCCGGACAGGGACGCCGAGCAGTACTTC
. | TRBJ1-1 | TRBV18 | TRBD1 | CASSPLGDRVMNTEAFF | TGTGCCAGCTCACCACTAGGGGACAGGGTAATGAACACTGAAGCTTTCTTT
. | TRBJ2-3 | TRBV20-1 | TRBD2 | CSASRPSGLQDTQYF | TGCAGTGCTAGTCGCCCTAGCGGGCTGCAGGATACGCAGTATTTT
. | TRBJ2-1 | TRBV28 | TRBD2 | CASSPRGSGRGNEQFF | TGTGCCAGCAGTCCCCGGGGTAGCGGGAGGGGAAATGAGCAGTTCTTC
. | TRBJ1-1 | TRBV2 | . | CATQGMRDTEAFF | TGTGCCACACAAGGGATGAGGGACACTGAAGCTTTCTTT
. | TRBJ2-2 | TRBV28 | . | CASSFPGNTGELFF | TGTGCCAGCAGTTTCCCAGGAAACACCGGGGAGCTGTTTTTT
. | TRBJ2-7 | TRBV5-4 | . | CASSPQTGSYEQYF | TGTGCCAGCAGCCCCCAAACGGGGAGTTACGAGCAGTACTTC
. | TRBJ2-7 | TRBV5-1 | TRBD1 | CASSGGQVATYEQYF | TGCGCCAGCAGCGGAGGACAGGTTGCTACCTACGAGCAGTACTTC
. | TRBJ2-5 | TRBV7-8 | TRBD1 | CASSSRGGEQPKETQYF | TGTGCCAGCAGCTCGAGAGGGGGCGAGCAACCTAAAGAGACCCAGTACTTC
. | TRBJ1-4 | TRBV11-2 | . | CASSLEDRPYEKLFF | TGTGCCAGCAGCTTAGAGGACAGACCTTATGAAAAACTGTTTTTT
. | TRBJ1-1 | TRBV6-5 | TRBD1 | CASSSRGANTEAFF | TGTGCCAGCAGTTCCAGGGGGGCGAACACTGAAGCTTTCTTT
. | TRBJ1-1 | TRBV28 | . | CASGRGMYEAFF | TGTGCCTCGGGCAGGGGCATGTATGAAGCTTTCTTT
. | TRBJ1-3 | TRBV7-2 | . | CASSLVGRFLAGNTIYF | TGTGCCAGCAGCTTAGTGGGCAGGTTCTTAGCTGGAAACACCATATATTTT
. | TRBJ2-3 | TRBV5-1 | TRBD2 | CASSLTSGSGYGTDTQYF | TGCGCCAGCAGCTTAACTAGCGGGAGCGGTTATGGGACAGATACGCAGTATTTT
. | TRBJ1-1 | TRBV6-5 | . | CASSYFGLVNTEAFF | TGTGCCAGCAGTTACTTCGGACTGGTGAACACTGAAGCTTTCTTT
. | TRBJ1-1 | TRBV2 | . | CASRYTGLNTEAFF | TGTGCCAGCAGGTACACAGGGTTGAACACTGAAGCTTTCTTT
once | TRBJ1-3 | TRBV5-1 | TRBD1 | CASSPQGGFGNTIYF | TGCGCCAGCAGCCCCCAGGGGGGTTTCGGAAACACCATATATTTT
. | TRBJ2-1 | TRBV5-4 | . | CASSFSASNSYNEQFF | TGTGCCAGCAGCTTCAGCGCGTCCAACTCCTACAATGAGCAGTTCTTC
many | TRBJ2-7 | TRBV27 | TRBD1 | CASSLVAGGRYEQYF | TGTGCCAGCAGTTTAGTAGCAGGGGGTAGGTACGAGCAGTACTTC
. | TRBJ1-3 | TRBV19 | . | CASISPRWRPGRDTIYF | TGTGCCAGTATAAGTCCCCGTTGGCGGCCGGGGAGAGACACCATATATTTT